This is a list of T cell receptor beta chains from one sample in a study of Graves' ophthalmopathy and Graves' hyperthyroidism. TCRdb re-called the multiplex PCR reads with MiXCR, one entry per CDR3 protein. The sample consists of a few hundred thousand distinct CDR3 sequences, about 35% of them appearing once. The material sequenced was peripheral blood or thyroid tissue (not recorded which). These receptors all stem from an adult man with Graves' hyperthyroidism. Both conserved end residues are part of each CDR3. D genes are given only for firm matches. Not every row has a clone size; where given, it reads once, few, many or a size class.

J gene: TRBJ2-7
V gene: TRBV7-9
D gene: -
clone size: -
CDR3 DNA: TGTGCCAGCAGCATGGACGGAGGGGGGCCCTACGAGCAGTACTTC
CDR3 protein: CASSMDGGGPYEQYF

J gene: TRBJ1-2
V gene: TRBV20-1
D gene: TRBD1
clone size: -
CDR3 DNA: TGCAGTGCTAGACGTGCAGGGGGCTTTGGCAACACCTTC
CDR3 protein: CSARRAGGFGNTF

J gene: TRBJ2-5
V gene: TRBV12-3/TRBV12-4
D gene: -
clone size: many
CDR3 DNA: TGTGCCAGCAGTCCAAGGTCTAAGGGGTCGGAGACCCAGTACTTC
CDR3 protein: CASSPRSKGSETQYF

J gene: TRBJ2-1
V gene: TRBV20-1
D gene: TRBD2
clone size: -
CDR3 DNA: TGCAGTGCTAGAGAAGGCCTAGCGGGAGTAGAGCAGTTCTTC
CDR3 protein: CSAREGLAGVEQFF

J gene: TRBJ2-1
V gene: TRBV11-1
D gene: -
clone size: -
CDR3 DNA: TGTGCCAGCAGCTTCCCGGGCAGGGAGCAGTTCTTC
CDR3 protein: CASSFPGREQFF

J gene: TRBJ2-6
V gene: TRBV9
D gene: TRBD2
clone size: many
CDR3 DNA: TGTGCCAGCAGCGCACGACTAGCGGGGGGATCCGGGGCCAACGTCCTGACTTTC
CDR3 protein: CASSARLAGGSGANVLTF

J gene: TRBJ2-7
V gene: TRBV11-1
D gene: -
clone size: -
CDR3 DNA: TGTGCCAGCAGCTTCCGGGACCAGGCGATCTACGAGCAGTACTTC
CDR3 protein: CASSFRDQAIYEQYF

J gene: TRBJ1-1
V gene: TRBV4-1
D gene: -
clone size: few
CDR3 DNA: TGCGCCAGCAGCCAAGATTTGCGGAGCACTGAAGCTTTCTTT
CDR3 protein: CASSQDLRSTEAFF

J gene: TRBJ2-2
V gene: TRBV5-1
D gene: TRBD1
clone size: many
CDR3 DNA: TGCGCCAGCAGCTTAATACCAGGGGGCGGACGAGGTACCGGGGAGCTGTTTTTT
CDR3 protein: CASSLIPGGGRGTGELFF

J gene: TRBJ2-1
V gene: TRBV19
D gene: -
clone size: few
CDR3 DNA: TGTGCCAGTAGTCGGGGAAATGAGCAGTTCTTC
CDR3 protein: CASSRGNEQFF

J gene: TRBJ1-1
V gene: TRBV20-1
D gene: -
clone size: many
CDR3 DNA: TGCAGTGCTAGAGATGTTCCGGGGGGCACTGAAGCTTTCTTT
CDR3 protein: CSARDVPGGTEAFF

J gene: TRBJ2-7
V gene: TRBV20-1
D gene: -
clone size: -
CDR3 DNA: TGCAGTACTAGCAGTGATCAGGGGGCCTACGAGCAGTACTTC
CDR3 protein: CSTSSDQGAYEQYF

J gene: TRBJ2-2
V gene: TRBV5-6
D gene: -
clone size: many
CDR3 DNA: TGTGCCAGCAGCCCAGCAATGAACACCGGGGAGCTGTTTTTT
CDR3 protein: CASSPAMNTGELFF

J gene: TRBJ2-5
V gene: TRBV20-1
D gene: TRBD2
clone size: few
CDR3 DNA: TGCAGTGCTCTACTAGCGACACAAGAGACCCAGTACTTC
CDR3 protein: CSALLATQETQYF

J gene: TRBJ1-2
V gene: TRBV7-3
D gene: TRBD1
clone size: -
CDR3 DNA: TGTGCCAGCAGCCAACCGGGACAGGGGTCCTATGGCTACACCTTC
CDR3 protein: CASSQPGQGSYGYTF